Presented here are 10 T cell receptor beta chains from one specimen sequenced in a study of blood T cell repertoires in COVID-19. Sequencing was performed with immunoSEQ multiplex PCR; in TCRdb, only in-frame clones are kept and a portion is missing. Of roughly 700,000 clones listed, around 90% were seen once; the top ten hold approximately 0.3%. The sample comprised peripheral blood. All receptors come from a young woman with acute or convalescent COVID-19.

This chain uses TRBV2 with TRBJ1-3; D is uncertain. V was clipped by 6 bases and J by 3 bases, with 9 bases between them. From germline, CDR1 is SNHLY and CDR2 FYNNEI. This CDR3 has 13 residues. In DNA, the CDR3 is TGTGCCAGCAGCCTTGCTAATGGAAACACCATATATTTT. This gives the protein CASSLANGNTIYF.

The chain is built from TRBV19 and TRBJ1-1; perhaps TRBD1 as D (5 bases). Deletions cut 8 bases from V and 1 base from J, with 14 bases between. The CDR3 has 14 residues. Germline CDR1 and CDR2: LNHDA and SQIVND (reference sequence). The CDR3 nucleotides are TGTGCCAGTGGGGAGGGGAGGGGGAACACTGAAGCTTTCTTT. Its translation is CASGEGRGNTEAFF.

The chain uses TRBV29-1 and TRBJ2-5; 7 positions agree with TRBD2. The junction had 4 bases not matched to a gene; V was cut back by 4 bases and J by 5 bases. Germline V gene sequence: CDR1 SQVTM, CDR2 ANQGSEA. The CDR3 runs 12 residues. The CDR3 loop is CSVGEGRETQYF. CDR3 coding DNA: TGCAGCGTTGGGGAGGGTAGGGAGACCCAGTACTTC.

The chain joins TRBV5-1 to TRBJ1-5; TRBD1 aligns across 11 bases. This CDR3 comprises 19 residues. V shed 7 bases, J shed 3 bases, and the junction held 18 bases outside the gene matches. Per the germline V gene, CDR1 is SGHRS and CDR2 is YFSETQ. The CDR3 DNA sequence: TGCGCCAGCGACTCGTTTACTACGGACAGGGGGCATGCCAATCAGCCCCAGCATTTT. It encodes CASDSFTTDRGHANQPQHF.

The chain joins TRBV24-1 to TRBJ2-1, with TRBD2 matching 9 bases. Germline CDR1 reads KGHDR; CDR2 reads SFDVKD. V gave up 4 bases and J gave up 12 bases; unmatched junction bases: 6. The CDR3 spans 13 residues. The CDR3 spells CATSEVAGVLQFF. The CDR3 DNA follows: TGTGCCACCAGTGAGGTAGCGGGGGTCCTGCAGTTCTTC.

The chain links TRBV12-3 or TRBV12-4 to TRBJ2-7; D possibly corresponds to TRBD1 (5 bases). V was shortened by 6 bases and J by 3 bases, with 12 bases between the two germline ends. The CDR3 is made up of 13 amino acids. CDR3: CASSPRQYYEQYF. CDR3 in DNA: TGTGCCAGCAGCCCCCGACAGTACTACGAGCAGTACTTC.

CDR3 sequence: CASSSLRDRRSYTF. The CDR3 DNA sequence: TGTGCCAGCAGCTCACTCCGGGACAGGAGGAGCTACACCTTC. The chain carries TRBV7-7 and TRBJ1-2; 8 bases are a match to TRBD1. The CDR3 has 14 residues. Unmatched junction bases numbered 10, after V lost 4 bases and J lost 9 bases. The germline V gene has CDR1 SSHAT and CDR2 FNYEAQ (reference sequence).

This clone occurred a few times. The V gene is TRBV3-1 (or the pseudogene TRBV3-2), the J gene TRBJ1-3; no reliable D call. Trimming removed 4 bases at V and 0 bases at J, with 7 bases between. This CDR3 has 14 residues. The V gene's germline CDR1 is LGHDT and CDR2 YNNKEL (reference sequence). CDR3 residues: CASSPWSSGNTIYF. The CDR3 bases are TGTGCCAGCAGCCCGTGGAGCTCTGGAAACACCATATATTTT.

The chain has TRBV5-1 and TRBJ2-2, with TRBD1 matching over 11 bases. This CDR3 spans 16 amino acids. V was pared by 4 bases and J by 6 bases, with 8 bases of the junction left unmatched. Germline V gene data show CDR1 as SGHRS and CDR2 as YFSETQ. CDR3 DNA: TGCGCCAGCAGCCCCGGACAGGGGGCCAAACCCGGGGAGCTGTTTTTT. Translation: CASSPGQGAKPGELFF.

CDR3 protein: CASSFSNSYEQYF. CDR3 nucleotides: TGCGCCAGCAGCTTTAGCAACTCCTACGAGCAGTACTTC. The rearrangement uses TRBV5-1 and TRBJ2-7, with D uncertain. CDR3 length: 13 residues. V was pared by 2 bases and J by 0 bases, with 6 bases between. Germline values: CDR1 SGHRS, CDR2 YFSETQ.